A single sample is the source of the 8 T cell receptor beta chains below, sequenced in a study of cytomegalovirus exposure and HLA in healthy donors. With 60 Vbeta and 13 Jbeta primers, the PCR was carried out. Data came from immunoSEQ multiplex PCR; TCRdb stores just in-frame clones and leaves some out. The data contain some 96,000 clones, 55% to 75% of them singletons. The sequencing sample was made of PBMCs. Every receptor here comes from a man in his sixties in good health and CMV-seronegative.

J is TRBJ2-4 and V is TRBV7-2, with TRBD2 matching over 10 bases. Germline CDR1 SGHTA, CDR2 FQGNSA. The CDR3 contains 15 residues. The V and J ends lost 2 bases and 9 bases, in that order; junction bases with no gene match: 7. CDR3 region: CASSLLLAGVGIQYF. For the CDR3, the DNA is TGTGCCAGCAGCTTACTCCTAGCGGGAGTGGGCATTCAGTACTTC. The full variable domain, rest sourced from reference TRBV7-2 and TRBJ2-4, is GAGVSQSPSNKVTEKGKDVELRCDPISGHTALYWYRQSLGQGLEFLIYFQGNSAPDKSGLPSDRFSAERTGGSVSTLTIQRTQQEDSAVYLCASSLLLAGVGIQYFGAGTRLSVL.

A few counts support this clone. The rearrangement links TRBV28 to TRBJ1-1; D unclear. CDR1 and CDR2 (germline): MDHEN, SYDVKM. Trimming stripped 5 bases from V and 3 bases from J, with 25 bases between. This CDR3 region has 18 residues. The CDR3 spells CASSLPTGKSIVDTEAFF. The CDR3, as DNA: TGTGCCAGCAGTCTCCCCACGGGGAAGTCGATTGTGGACACTGAAGCTTTCTTT.

This clone occurred once. The gene calls are TRBV14 and TRBJ2-3, with a weak D call TRBD2 (6 bases). The V gene lost 2 bases and the J gene lost 2 bases, with 11 bases spanning the gap. CDR3 length: 15 amino acids. Germline V gene data show CDR1 as SGHDN and CDR2 as FVKESK. This CDR3 reads CASSQRGIFTDTQYF. CDR3 nucleotide sequence: TGTGCCAGCAGCCAACGGGGGATTTTCACAGATACGCAGTATTTT. The full variable domain, with the rest looked up from reference TRBV14 and TRBJ2-3, is EAGVTQFPSHSVIEKGQTVTLRCDPISGHDNLYWYRRVMGKEIKFLLHFVKESKQDESGMPNNRFLAERTGGTYSTLKVQPAELEDSGVYFCASSQRGIFTDTQYFGPGTRLTVL.

This clone appeared a few times. This sequence joins TRBV6-6 and TRBJ2-2; TRBD2 might be the D (6 bases). The CDR3 loop spans 15 amino acids. Trimming cost V 4 bases and J 0 bases, with 9 bases left between them. CDR1 and CDR2 from the germline V gene are MNHNY and SVGAGI (reference sequence). The CDR3 protein is CASSFRDSNTGELFF. CDR3 coding DNA: TGTGCCAGCAGTTTCCGGGACTCGAACACCGGGGAGCTGTTTTTT.

The genes are TRBV19 and TRBJ2-2; D is possibly TRBD2 (5 bases). Germline-derived CDR1 and CDR2 are LNHDA and SQIVND (reference sequence). V gave up 7 bases and J gave up 0 bases, with 12 bases separating them. The length of the CDR3 is 15 residues. The CDR3 coding sequence is TGTGCCAGTATCAAGGGAGACGCGAACACCGGGGAGCTGTTTTTT. Residues: CASIKGDANTGELFF.

The sample holds many counts of this clone. The chain uses TRBV6-5 and TRBJ2-7, with a tentative D call TRBD2 (5 bases). The CDR3 sequence is 13 residues long. Germline V lookup: CDR1 MNHEY, CDR2 SVGAGI. The V gene lost 2 bases and the J gene lost 2 bases, with 7 bases spanning the gap. The CDR3 DNA is TGTGCCAGCAGTTACACGGGGACCTACGAGCAGTACTTC. Translated: CASSYTGTYEQYF.

The table lists this clone with a count of one. The rearrangement joins TRBV28 to TRBJ2-7, with 8 bases aligning to TRBD1. Germline V gene data show CDR1 as MDHEN and CDR2 as SYDVKM. The CDR3 is 15 amino acids. V dropped 7 bases and J dropped 4; count of bases not matched to a gene: 12. The CDR3 is CASNQPQGAGYEQYF. In DNA, the CDR3 is TGTGCCAGCAACCAGCCCCAGGGGGCCGGGTACGAGCAGTACTTC.

The CDR3 region is CASTLQGPAGDTQYF. The CDR3 nucleotides read TGCGCCAGCACTCTACAGGGGCCCGCGGGAGATACGCAGTATTTT. This chain uses TRBV10-2 with TRBJ2-3, with 7 bases matching TRBD1. Germline values: CDR1 WSHSY, CDR2 SAAADI. V lost 7 bases, J lost 5 bases, and 12 bases stayed unmatched. The CDR3 loop spans 15 amino acids.